This entry features one T cell receptor beta chain sequence. Its antigen is still unknown. This record comes from a study of OX40 agonist ivuxolimab in advanced cancers. About the study: Patients received ivuxolimab, an intravenous treatment, every 2 weeks at 0.01 to 10 mg/kg. The study enrolled dose-escalation patients with hepatocellular carcinoma, melanoma, renal cell or head and neck cancer. Checkpoint inhibitors had been given previously to under 50% of patients. The study, taken as a whole, reports: By week 6 at 0.1 to 3.0 mg/kg, blood CD4+ and CD8+ T cells had expanded clonally.

The CDR3 loop spans 14 amino acids. V shed 4 bases and J 6 bases; nucleotides not matched to a gene: 5. Germline CDR1 reads MDHEN; CDR2 reads SYDVKM. Produced via immunoSEQ multiplex PCR; TCRdb's table is partial and in-frame only. The profile shows roughly 76,000 clones, roughly 86% of them singletons. Sequencing was performed on CD4+ or CD8+ T cells sorted from blood, taken in a trial of the OX40 agonist ivuxolimab. V gene TRBV28 combines with J gene TRBJ1-4; 7 bases are shared with TRBD1. The TCR sequence derives from an adult with an advanced solid tumor such as melanoma, head and neck, liver or kidney cancer. The CDR3 loop reads CASSSDRVDEKLFF. In DNA, the CDR3 is TGTGCCAGCAGTTCCGACAGGGTGGATGAAAAACTGTTTTTT.